Shown below are 6 T cell receptor beta chains from a single sample sequenced in a study of T cells after yellow fever vaccination. TCRdb used MiXCR to reprocess the 5' RACE reads, holding one entry per CDR3 protein. The sample carries 300,000 to 350,000 distinct CDR3 sequences, almost 4% recorded once. Sample: PBMCs, taken 5 days after the yellow fever booster vaccination. The receptors come from a man between 18 and 29 years old who received the YFV17D yellow fever vaccine.

The chain employs TRBV19 and TRBJ1-1, with no clear D. CDR3 size: 13 residues. Germline loops: CDR1 LNHDA, CDR2 SQIVND (reference sequence). Trimming left V 7 bases short and J 3 bases short, with 12 bases between. The CDR3 sequence is CASTNPGYTEAFF. The CDR3 bases are TGTGCCAGTACAAACCCCGGGTACACTGAAGCTTTCTTT. The full variable domain, with the rest looked up from reference TRBV19 and TRBJ1-1, is DGGITQSPKYLFRKEGQNVTLSCEQNLNHDAMYWYRQDPGQGLRLIYYSQIVNDFQKGDIAEGYSVSREKKESFPLTVTSAQKNPTAFYLCASTNPGYTEAFFGQGTRLTVV.

The chain has TRBV20-1 and TRBJ2-1; D may be TRBD1 (6 bases). V gave up 5 bases and J gave up 8 bases, with 19 bases separating them. Germline V lookup: CDR1 DFQATT, CDR2 SNEGSKA (reference sequence). The CDR3 loop spans 14 amino acids. The CDR3 bases are TGCAGTGCTCGCATCGACGCAGGGGTGGATGAGCAGTTCTTC. Amino acids: CSARIDAGVDEQFF.

This clonotype came up many times. The rearrangement joins TRBV5-6 to TRBJ2-1, with 7 bases matching TRBD1. Trimming cost V 0 bases and J 9 bases; bases outside gene matches: 9. CDR1 and CDR2 (germline): SGHDT, YYEEEE. The CDR3 is made up of 15 amino acids. The CDR3 DNA sequence: TGTGCCAGCAGCTTGGACAGGGGCTTTATAGGTGAGCAGTTCTTC. Its translation is CASSLDRGFIGEQFF.

This clonotype has ten or more counts. This chain joins TRBV27 and TRBJ2-5; D is possibly TRBD1 or TRBD2 (5 bases each). Deletions cut 6 bases from V and 5 bases from J, with 16 bases between. This CDR3 has 14 amino acids. Germline lookup yields CDR1 MNHEY and CDR2 SMNVEV (reference sequence). CDR3 sequence: CASSPGTIEETQYF. The CDR3 coding sequence is TGTGCCAGCAGCCCCGGGACGATTGAGGAGACCCAGTACTTC.

This clonotype has ten or more counts. The genes are TRBV7-3 and TRBJ1-1, with TRBD1 as a possible D gene (5 bases). CDR3 size: 13 residues. In germline, CDR1 is SGHTA, CDR2 FQGTGA. The V end lost 2 bases, the J end lost 9 bases, and 13 bases lay between the germline ends. CDR3 region: CASSLGLDRQAFF. DNA of the CDR3: TGTGCCAGCAGCTTAGGGCTTGACAGACAAGCTTTCTTT.

The chain combines TRBV10-3 with TRBJ2-1; D may be TRBD2 (7 bases). CDR3 length: 18 residues. The V end lost 3 bases, the J end lost 7 bases, and 25 bases lay between the germline ends. Germline loops: CDR1 ENHRY, CDR2 SYGVKD. CDR3 coding DNA: TGTGCCATCAGTGAAACAGGGACTCCCGGCGGGGGTGAAAATGAGCAGTTCTTC. Protein product: CAISETGTPGGGENEQFF.